This T cell receptor (beta chain) was recorded in a study of response to subunit inactivated influenza vaccine. Study-wide findings and caveats: Each seasonal flu vaccination may recruit only limited new T cells, authors suggested.

V was clipped by 1 base and J by 1 base, with 18 bases between them. The CDR3 loop spans 18 amino acids. Germline assignment: CDR1 SGHNT and CDR2 YYREEE (reference sequence). TCRdb reanalysed the RT-PCR reads using MiXCR and keeps one entry per CDR3 protein. The data hold 450,000 to 600,000 distinct CDR3 sequences, with 15% to 20% observed a single time. In the case of this clonotype: The antigen remains unidentified.

The chain has TRBV5-4 and TRBJ2-1; possible D gene TRBD2, 6 bases. The TCR comes from a man aged 45 to 75 who received an inactivated influenza vaccine. This sample comprised CD4+ T cells sorted from PBMCs, obtained around 25 months after vaccination. This CDR3 is CASSLLVMARGSYNEQFF. Written as DNA, the CDR3 is TGTGCCAGCAGCTTGTTAGTGATGGCCCGGGGGTCCTACAATGAGCAGTTCTTC.